These T cell receptor beta chains were read from a single sample in a study of T cell responses to AZD1222 COVID-19 vaccine. Sequencing was performed with immunoSEQ multiplex PCR; in TCRdb, only in-frame clones are kept and a portion is missing. Of approximately 80,000 clones in the sample, roughly 85% were seen once. The source was peripheral blood, collected 28 days after the second AZD1222 dose. These receptors were obtained from an adult who received the AZD1222 COVID-19 vaccine. Each CDR3 is given without its conserved first and last residue. Size tells how often a clone was seen (once, few, many) or the class of an expanded clone, and some rows leave it out.

J gene | clone size | CDR3 length | V gene | CDR3 protein
TRBJ2-1 | - | 14 | TRBV28 | ASSFQTSGSIHEQF
TRBJ1-3 | - | 13 | TRBV30 | AWSVPENSGNTIY
TRBJ1-4 | - | 12 | TRBV6-5 | ASSPNRSGEKLF
TRBJ2-2 | - | 11 | TRBV14 | ASSQDFAGELF
TRBJ2-7 | - | 11 | TRBV29-1 | SGMTGLNGEQY
TRBJ1-1 | - | 12 | TRBV2 | ASSEEVGNTEAF
TRBJ1-3 | - | 13 | TRBV7-3 | ASSLTVGGADTIY
TRBJ2-1 | - | 13 | TRBV4-3 | ASSLLAETLNEQF
TRBJ2-1 | once | 13 | TRBV7-8 | ASSLVRVRGNEQF
TRBJ1-3 | few | 13 | TRBV6-5 | ASSRHGGSGNTIY
TRBJ2-5 | - | 11 | TRBV19 | ASSISPKETQY
TRBJ1-3 | once | 15 | TRBV15 | ATSRDRGSNSGNTIY
TRBJ1-5 | - | 11 | TRBV19 | ASSIREGQPQH
TRBJ1-1 | - | 11 | TRBV9 | ASSVEGYTEAF
TRBJ1-2 | few | 12 | TRBV7-2 | ASSPRTDNYGYT
TRBJ2-3 | - | 15 | TRBV25-1 | ASSRTSGGTPRDTQY
TRBJ1-1 | - | 9 | TRBV3-1/TRBV3-2 | ASTLNTEAF
TRBJ1-3 | - | 13 | TRBV7-9 | ASSLKAVTGNTIY
TRBJ1-3 | - | 14 | TRBV4-3 | ASSQNTGVSGNTIY
TRBJ1-3 | - | 14 | TRBV6-1 | ASSEGLSFSGNTIY
TRBJ1-2 | - | 12 | TRBV2 | ASSTGTAIYGYT
TRBJ2-5 | - | 13 | TRBV13 | ASSFSGTGKETQY
TRBJ1-1 | - | 12 | TRBV27 | ASREGAPNTEAF
TRBJ1-5 | - | 12 | TRBV7-8 | ASSLADSYQPQH
TRBJ1-1 | - | 12 | TRBV5-1 | ASSPDRGALGAF
TRBJ1-2 | - | 14 | TRBV13 | ASSLVVRDDDYGYT
TRBJ2-7 | - | 14 | TRBV5-1 | ASSIRTGGTLYEQY
TRBJ1-3 | - | 14 | TRBV2 | ASSSDSSGTGNTIY
TRBJ1-6 | - | 11 | TRBV2 | ASSDSYNSPLH
TRBJ1-5 | - | 10 | TRBV10-2 | ASSESRQPQH
TRBJ1-1 | - | 11 | TRBV6-4 | ASSASGHTEAF
TRBJ2-2 | - | 13 | TRBV28 | ASSYLDRGTGELF
TRBJ2-5 | - | 15 | TRBV11-3 | ASSPGSEIGAQETQY
TRBJ2-1 | - | 12 | TRBV2 | ASSVGASYNEQF
TRBJ1-4 | - | 12 | TRBV24-1 | ATSPRGPDEKLF
TRBJ1-6 | - | 14 | TRBV28 | ASSFGGGLPNSPLH
TRBJ1-5 | few | 13 | TRBV7-9 | ASSLGQASNQPQH
TRBJ1-1 | - | 11 | TRBV6-5 | ASTPPGDTEAF
TRBJ2-7 | - | 12 | TRBV6-5 | ASTATSGAYEQY
TRBJ1-1 | once | 13 | TRBV18 | ASSQNTGINTEAF
TRBJ1-3 | few | 13 | TRBV5-1 | ASSRGPDGGNTIY
TRBJ1-2 | - | 12 | TRBV11-2 | ASSLAGVGYGYT
TRBJ2-1 | - | 12 | TRBV7-8 | ASSLEASGRAQF
TRBJ1-6 | - | 10 | TRBV7-8 | ASSLSTTPLH
TRBJ1-3 | few | 14 | TRBV13 | ASSLGRPSSGNTIY
TRBJ1-4 | - | 12 | TRBV28 | ASSSGAINEKLF
TRBJ1-5 | - | 12 | TRBV7-8 | ASSLRDRNQPQH
TRBJ2-2 | - | 13 | TRBV6-6 | ASSYIGRSTGELF
TRBJ2-5 | once | 12 | TRBV6-2/TRBV6-3 | ASSYRGSQETQY
TRBJ1-2 | - | 11 | TRBV9 | ASSEGTDYGYT
TRBJ1-1 | few | 10 | TRBV10-3 | AISEQKGEAF
TRBJ1-2 | - | 13 | TRBV27 | ASSRQGRANYGYT
TRBJ2-1 | - | 12 | TRBV5-1 | ASKEGAIENEQF
TRBJ1-4 | - | 11 | TRBV7-8 | ASSLDREGKLF
TRBJ1-6 | - | 14 | TRBV28 | ASSPTGTGGIKSLH
TRBJ1-1 | - | 10 | TRBV6-6 | ASTPGGTEAF
TRBJ1-5 | - | 16 | TRBV28 | ASSFLSLSQGSNQPQH
TRBJ2-3 | once | 16 | TRBV5-4 | ASSGGLAGLPSTDTQY
TRBJ1-2 | - | 14 | TRBV28 | ASSLTQDVTNYGYT